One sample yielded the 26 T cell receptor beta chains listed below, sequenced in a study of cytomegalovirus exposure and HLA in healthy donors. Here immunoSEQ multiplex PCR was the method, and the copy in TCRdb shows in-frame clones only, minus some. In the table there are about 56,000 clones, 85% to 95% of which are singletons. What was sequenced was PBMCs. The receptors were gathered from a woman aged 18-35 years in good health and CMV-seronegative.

CDR3 loop: CASNFGQGSYEQYF. CDR3 sequence (DNA): TGTGCCAGCAACTTCGGACAGGGTTCCTACGAGCAGTACTTC. The chain carries TRBV5-8 and TRBJ2-7; 8 nucleotides match TRBD1. CDR1 SGHTS and CDR2 YDEGEE come from the germline V gene. Trimming at V came to 6 bases and at J to 1 base, leaving 6 bases not matched to a gene. The CDR3 is 14 residues long. Full variable domain (outside the CDR3, taken from reference TRBV5-8 and TRBJ2-7): EAGVTQSPTHLIKTRGQQATLRCSPISGHTSVYWYQQALGLGLQFLLWYDEGEERNRGNFPPRFSGRQFPNYSSELNVNALELEDSALYLCASNFGQGSYEQYFGPGTRLTVT.

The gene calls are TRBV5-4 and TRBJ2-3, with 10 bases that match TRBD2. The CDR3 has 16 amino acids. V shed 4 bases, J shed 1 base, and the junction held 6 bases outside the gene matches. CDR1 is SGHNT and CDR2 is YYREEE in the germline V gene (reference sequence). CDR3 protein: CASSPQRGGRTDTQYF. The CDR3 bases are TGTGCCAGCAGCCCCCAGCGGGGGGGCCGCACAGATACGCAGTATTTT.

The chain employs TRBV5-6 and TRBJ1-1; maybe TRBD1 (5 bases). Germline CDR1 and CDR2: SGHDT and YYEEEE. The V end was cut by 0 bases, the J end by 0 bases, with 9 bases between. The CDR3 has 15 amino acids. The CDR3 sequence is CASSLVAGMNTEAFF. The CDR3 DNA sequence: TGTGCCAGCAGCTTGGTCGCAGGGATGAACACTGAAGCTTTCTTT.

This CDR3 reads CASNAFGSYEQYF. The CDR3 DNA is TGTGCCAGTAACGCCTTCGGGTCCTACGAGCAGTACTTC. The V and J genes are TRBV19 and TRBJ2-7; D unresolved. The CDR3 consists of 13 residues. V lost 7 bases, J lost 1 base, and 11 bases lay in between. The V gene's germline CDR1 is LNHDA and CDR2 SQIVND (reference sequence).

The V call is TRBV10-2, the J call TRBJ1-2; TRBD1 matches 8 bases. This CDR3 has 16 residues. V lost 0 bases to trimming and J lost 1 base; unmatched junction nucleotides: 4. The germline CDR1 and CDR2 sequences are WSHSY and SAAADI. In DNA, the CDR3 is TGCGCCAGCAGTGAGTCCAGGGGGCTGGGTAACTATGGCTACACCTTC. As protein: CASSESRGLGNYGYTF.

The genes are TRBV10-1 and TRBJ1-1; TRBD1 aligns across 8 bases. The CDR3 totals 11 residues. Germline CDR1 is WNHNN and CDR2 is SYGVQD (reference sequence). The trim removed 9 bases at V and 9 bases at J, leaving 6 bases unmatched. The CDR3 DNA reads TGCGCCAGTACCCAGGGGGCTAAAGCTTTCTTT. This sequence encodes CASTQGAKAFF.

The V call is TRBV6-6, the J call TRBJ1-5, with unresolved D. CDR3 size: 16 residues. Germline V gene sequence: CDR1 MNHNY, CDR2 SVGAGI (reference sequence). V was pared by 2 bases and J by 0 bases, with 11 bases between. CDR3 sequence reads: CASSYGSMISNQPQHF. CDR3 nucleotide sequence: TGTGCCAGCAGTTACGGTAGCATGATTAGCAATCAGCCCCAGCATTTT.

CDR3 loop: CASSAGDGMEQPQHF. The CDR3 coding sequence is TGTGCCAGCAGCGCAGGGGACGGTATGGAGCAGCCCCAGCATTTT. The V gene is TRBV9, the J gene TRBJ1-5; possible D gene TRBD1, 6 bases. This CDR3 is 15 amino acids long. CDR1 SGDLS and CDR2 YYNGEE come from the germline V gene. V was clipped by 3 bases and J by 7 bases, with 17 bases between them.

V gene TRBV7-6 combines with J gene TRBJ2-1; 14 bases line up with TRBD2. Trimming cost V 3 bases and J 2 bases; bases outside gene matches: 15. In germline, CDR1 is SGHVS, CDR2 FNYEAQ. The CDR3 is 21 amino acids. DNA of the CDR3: TGTGCCAGCAGCTTTCGAACTCCGGGACTAGCGGGGGAGCAGGCCTACAATGAGCAGTTCTTC. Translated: CASSFRTPGLAGEQAYNEQFF.

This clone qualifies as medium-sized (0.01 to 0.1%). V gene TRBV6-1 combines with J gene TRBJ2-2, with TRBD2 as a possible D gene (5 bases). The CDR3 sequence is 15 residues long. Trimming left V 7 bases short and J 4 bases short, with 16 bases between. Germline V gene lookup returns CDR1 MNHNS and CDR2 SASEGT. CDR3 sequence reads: CASTPDEGGTGELFF. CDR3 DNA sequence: TGTGCCAGCACCCCGGACGAGGGTGGCACCGGGGAGCTGTTTTTT.

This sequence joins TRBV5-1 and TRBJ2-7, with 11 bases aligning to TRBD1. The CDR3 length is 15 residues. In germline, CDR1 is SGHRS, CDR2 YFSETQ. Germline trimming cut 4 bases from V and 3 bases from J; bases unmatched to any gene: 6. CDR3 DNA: TGCGCCAGCAGCCCACGGACAGGGGGCCACTACGAGCAGTACTTC. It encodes CASSPRTGGHYEQYF.

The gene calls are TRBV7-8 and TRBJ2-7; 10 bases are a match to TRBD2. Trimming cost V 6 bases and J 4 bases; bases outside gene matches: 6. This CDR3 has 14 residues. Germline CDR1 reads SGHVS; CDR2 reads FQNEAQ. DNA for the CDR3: TGTGCCAGCAGTCCGGTAGCGGGAGGATACGAGCAGTACGTC. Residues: CASSPVAGGYEQYV.

CDR3 DNA: TGTGCCAGTACCCCGGGACTTTCTAATTCACCCCTCCACTTT. It codes for CASTPGLSNSPLHF. The gene calls are TRBV19 and TRBJ1-6; perhaps TRBD1 as D (5 bases). The ends were cut back, 7 bases at V and 6 bases at J, with 13 bases in the middle. The CDR3 is 14 amino acids. CDR1 and CDR2 from the germline V gene are LNHDA and SQIVND (reference sequence).

The CDR3 here is CASSADSSNTEAFF. The CDR3 DNA follows: TGTGCCAGCAGTGCGGACAGTTCGAACACTGAAGCTTTCTTT. The V and J genes are TRBV2 and TRBJ1-1; TRBD1 might be the D (6 bases). The germline V and J ends were trimmed by 4 bases and 1 base, with 10 bases remaining between them. The length of the CDR3 is 14 residues. The germline gives CDR1 SNHLY, CDR2 FYNNEI.

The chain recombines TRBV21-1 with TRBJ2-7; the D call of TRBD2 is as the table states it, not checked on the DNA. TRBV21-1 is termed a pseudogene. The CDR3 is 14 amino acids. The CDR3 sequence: CASSKGGVPYEQYV. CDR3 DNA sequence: TGTGCCAGCAGCAAAGGTGGAGTTCCCTACGAGCAGTACGTC.

As DNA, the CDR3 is TGTGCCAGCAGCGTAGTTGCCCAACTAGCGTGGGCCCCCGGGGAGCTGTTTTTT. It translates to CASSVVAQLAWAPGELFF. The genes are TRBV9 and TRBJ2-2, with 7 bases matching TRBD2. This CDR3 contains 18 residues. V shed 0 bases, J shed 6 bases, and the junction held 14 bases outside the gene matches. Germline lookup yields CDR1 SGDLS and CDR2 YYNGEE.

The CDR3 region has the DNA TGTGCCAGCAGGTCCGACTTGAACTATGGCTACACCTTC. Amino acid sequence: CASRSDLNYGYTF. The chain joins TRBV6-5 to TRBJ1-2; D is undetermined. The CDR3 length is 13 residues. V was cut by 6 bases and J by 2 bases, with 10 bases left in between. Per the germline V gene, CDR1 is MNHEY and CDR2 is SVGAGI.

The CDR3 DNA sequence: TGTGCCAGCAGCCCGACAGGGAAGCGGCAGCCCCAGCATTTT. It yields the protein CASSPTGKRQPQHF. The rearrangement uses TRBV21-1 and TRBJ1-5; the D call TRBD1 from the table was never checked on the DNA. TRBV21-1 corresponds to a pseudogene. This CDR3 is 14 amino acids long.

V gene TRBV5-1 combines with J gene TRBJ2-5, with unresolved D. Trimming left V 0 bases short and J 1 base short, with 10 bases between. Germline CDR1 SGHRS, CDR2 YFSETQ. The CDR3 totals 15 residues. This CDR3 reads CASSLARHTQETQYF. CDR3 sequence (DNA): TGCGCCAGCAGCTTGGCGAGGCATACCCAAGAGACCCAGTACTTC.

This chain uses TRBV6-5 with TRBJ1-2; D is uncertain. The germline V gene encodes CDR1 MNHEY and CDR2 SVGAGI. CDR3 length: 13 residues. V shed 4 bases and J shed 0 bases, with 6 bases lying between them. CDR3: CASSSGSNYGYTF. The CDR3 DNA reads TGTGCCAGCAGTTCGGGTTCTAACTATGGCTACACCTTC.

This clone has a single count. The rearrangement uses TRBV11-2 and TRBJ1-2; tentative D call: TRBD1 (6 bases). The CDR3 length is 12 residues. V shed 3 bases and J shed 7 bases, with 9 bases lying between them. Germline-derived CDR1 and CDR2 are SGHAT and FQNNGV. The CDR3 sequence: CASSLGAVGYTF. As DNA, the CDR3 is TGTGCCAGCAGCTTGGGGGCGGTTGGCTACACCTTC.

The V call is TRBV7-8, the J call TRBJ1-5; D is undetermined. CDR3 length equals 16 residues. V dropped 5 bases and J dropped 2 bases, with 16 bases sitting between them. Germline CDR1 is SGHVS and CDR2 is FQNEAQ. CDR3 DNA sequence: TGTGCCAGCAGCCCACGCTTCGGGGAGCGCAATCAGCCCCAGCATTTT. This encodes CASSPRFGERNQPQHF.

The CDR3 sequence: CASSKPGLAGTDTQYF. The CDR3 coding sequence is TGCGCCAGCAGCAAACCGGGACTAGCGGGTACAGATACGCAGTATTTT. The V call is TRBV5-1, the J call TRBJ2-3; TRBD2 aligns across 12 bases. The germline V gene encodes CDR1 SGHRS and CDR2 YFSETQ. The CDR3 covers 16 residues. V was clipped by 4 bases and J by 3 bases; unmatched bases: 6. Supplemented by reference TRBV5-1 and TRBJ2-3, the full variable domain reads KAGVTQTPRYLIKTRGQQVTLSCSPISGHRSVSWYQQTPGQGLQFLFEYFSETQRNKGNFPGRFSGRQFSNSRSEMNVSTLELGDSALYLCASSKPGLAGTDTQYFGPGTRLTVL.

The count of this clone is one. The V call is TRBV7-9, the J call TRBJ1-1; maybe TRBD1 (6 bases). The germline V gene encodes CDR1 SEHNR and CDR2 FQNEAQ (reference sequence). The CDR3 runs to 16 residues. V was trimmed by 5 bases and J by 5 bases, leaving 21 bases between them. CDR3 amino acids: CASSPQGALGTTEAFF. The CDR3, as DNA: TGTGCCAGCAGCCCACAGGGAGCTCTCGGTACTACTGAAGCTTTCTTT.

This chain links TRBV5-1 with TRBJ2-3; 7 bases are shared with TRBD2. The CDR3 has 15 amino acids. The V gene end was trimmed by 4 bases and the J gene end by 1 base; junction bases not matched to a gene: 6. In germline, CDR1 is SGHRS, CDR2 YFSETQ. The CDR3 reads CASSALTSGTDTQYF. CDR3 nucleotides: TGCGCCAGCAGCGCCCTAACTAGCGGCACAGATACGCAGTATTTT.

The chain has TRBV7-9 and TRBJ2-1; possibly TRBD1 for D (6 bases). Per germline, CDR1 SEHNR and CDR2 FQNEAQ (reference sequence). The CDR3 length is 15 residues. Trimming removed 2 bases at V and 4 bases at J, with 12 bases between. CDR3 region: CASSLRGQPYNEQFF. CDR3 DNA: TGTGCCAGCAGCTTACGAGGACAGCCTTACAATGAGCAGTTCTTC.